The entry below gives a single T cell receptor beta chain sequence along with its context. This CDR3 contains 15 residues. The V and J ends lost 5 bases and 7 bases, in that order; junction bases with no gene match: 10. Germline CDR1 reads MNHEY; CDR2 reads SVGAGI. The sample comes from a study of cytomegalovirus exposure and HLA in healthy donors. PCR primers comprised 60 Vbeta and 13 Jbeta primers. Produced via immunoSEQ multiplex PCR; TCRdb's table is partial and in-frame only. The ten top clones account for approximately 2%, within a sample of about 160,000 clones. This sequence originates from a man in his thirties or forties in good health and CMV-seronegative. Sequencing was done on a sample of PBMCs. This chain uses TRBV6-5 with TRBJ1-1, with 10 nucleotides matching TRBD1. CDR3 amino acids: CASSRQGAGQFEAFF. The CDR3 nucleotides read TGTGCCAGCAGTCGACAGGGGGCAGGTCAATTTGAAGCTTTCTTT.